These 14 T cell receptor beta chains were all obtained from the same sample, sequenced in a study of blood T cell repertoires in COVID-19. The protocol was immunoSEQ multiplex PCR, while the TCRdb copy is restricted to in-frame clones and leaves out a portion. This sample has approximately 190,000 clones, with around 86% found just once. The specimen was peripheral blood. Receptors originate from a woman in her thirties or forties with acute or convalescent COVID-19.

The rearrangement joins TRBV18 to TRBJ2-1; the match to TRBD1 covers 10 bases. Per the germline V gene, CDR1 is KGHSH and CDR2 is LQKENI. The CDR3 runs to 16 residues. The V gene end was trimmed by 3 bases and the J gene end by 4 bases; junction bases not matched to a gene: 6. As DNA, the CDR3 is TGTGCCAGCTCACCGGGCCCGGGACAGGGGTACAATGAGCAGTTCTTC. This encodes CASSPGPGQGYNEQFF.

V gene TRBV5-8 combines with J gene TRBJ1-5; 7 positions agree with TRBD1. This CDR3 comprises 15 residues. The junction had 8 bases not matched to a gene; V was cut back by 4 bases and J by 4 bases. Germline values: CDR1 SGHTS, CDR2 YDEGEE. This chain's CDR3 is CASSLGTALNQPQHF. CDR3 DNA sequence: TGTGCCAGCAGCCTAGGGACAGCCCTAAATCAGCCCCAGCATTTT.

This clone came up once. V usage is TRBV15 and J usage is TRBJ1-5; TRBD1 might be the D (5 bases). Germline CDR1 LNHNV, CDR2 YYDKDF (reference sequence). CDR3 length equals 14 residues. V was shortened by 1 base and J by 4 bases, with 8 bases between the two germline ends. CDR3 loop: CATSRGTSNQPQHF. The CDR3 coding sequence is TGTGCCACCAGCAGAGGGACAAGTAATCAGCCCCAGCATTTT.

This clone was counted once. The chain uses TRBV7-9 and TRBJ1-2, with D possibly matching TRBD1 (5 bases). V gave up 4 bases and J gave up 4 bases, with 10 bases separating them. CDR3 size: 13 residues. CDR1 SEHNR and CDR2 FQNEAQ come from the germline V gene (reference sequence). The CDR3 coding sequence is TGTGCCAGCAGCTCCACAGGATCCTATGGCTACACCTTC. Translating it yields CASSSTGSYGYTF.

The V and J genes are TRBV2 and TRBJ1-1; unclear D gene. Germline CDR1 and CDR2: SNHLY and FYNNEI. V lost 7 bases and J lost 0, with 15 bases in between. CDR3 length equals 15 residues. The CDR3 protein is CASTRLGPLNTEAFF. The DNA for the CDR3 is TGTGCCAGCACAAGGCTTGGGCCCCTGAACACTGAAGCTTTCTTT.

The rearrangement joins TRBV24-1 to TRBJ2-2; no reliable D call. Germline CDR1 and CDR2: KGHDR and SFDVKD. Trimming pared 10 bases from V and 4 bases from J, leaving 15 bases between. CDR3 length: 14 residues. The CDR3 spells CATSTNTFTGELFF. In DNA form, the CDR3 reads TGTGCCACTTCGACAAACACCTTCACCGGGGAGCTGTTTTTT.

This chain connects TRBV27 to TRBJ1-6; no clear D. Between the trimmed V and J ends, which lost 6 bases and 7 bases, there was a span of 13 bases. CDR1 and CDR2 (germline): MNHEY, SMNVEV (reference sequence). CDR3 length equals 14 residues. As DNA, the CDR3 is TGTGCCAGCAGGATCGGTCTACGGAATTCACCCCTCCACTTT. This gives the protein CASRIGLRNSPLHF.

This chain joins TRBV28 and TRBJ1-5; TRBD1 agrees at 10 bases. V was pared by 7 bases and J by 3 bases, with 12 bases of the junction left unmatched. The CDR3 consists of 17 residues. The V gene's germline CDR1 is MDHEN and CDR2 SYDVKM. The CDR3 region is CASKDERDRGHNQPQHF. CDR3 sequence (DNA): TGTGCCAGCAAGGACGAGAGGGACAGGGGCCACAATCAGCCCCAGCATTTT. Complete variable domain (other parts from reference TRBV28 and TRBJ1-5): DVKVTQSSRYLVKRTGEKVFLECVQDMDHENMFWYRQDPGLGLRLIYFSYDVKMKEKGDIPEGYSVSREKKERFSLILESASTNQTSMYLCASKDERDRGHNQPQHFGDGTRLSIL.

V and J are TRBV28 and TRBJ1-6; 7 bases are shared with TRBD1. The CDR3 length is 15 residues. V trimming: 7 bases; J trimming: 6 bases; junction bases outside the gene matches: 9. The germline V gene has CDR1 MDHEN and CDR2 SYDVKM. The CDR3, as DNA: TGTGCCAGCAACTCAGGGGGAAGGGGTAATTCACCCCTCCACTTT. Residues: CASNSGGRGNSPLHF. Full variable domain (rest looked up from reference TRBV28 and TRBJ1-6): DVKVTQSSRYLVKRTGEKVFLECVQDMDHENMFWYRQDPGLGLRLIYFSYDVKMKEKGDIPEGYSVSREKKERFSLILESASTNQTSMYLCASNSGGRGNSPLHFGNGTRLTVT.

The chain has TRBV4-2 and TRBJ2-7; possibly TRBD2 for D (5 bases). CDR3 length: 12 amino acids. Germline CDR1 and CDR2: LGHNA and YNFKEQ. Trimming pared 3 bases from V and 6 bases from J, leaving 9 bases between. The CDR3 coding sequence is TGTGCCAGCAGCCAGGTCGAGGGCGAGCAGTACTTC. Translated, it gives CASSQVEGEQYF.

The gene calls are TRBV30 and TRBJ1-1; D gene uncertain. The V end lost 3 bases, the J end lost 1 base, and 9 bases lay between the germline ends. This CDR3 is 13 amino acids long. The germline gives CDR1 GTSNPN, CDR2 SVGIG (reference sequence). This CDR3 is CAWRPQANTEAFF. DNA for the CDR3: TGTGCCTGGAGGCCTCAGGCGAACACTGAAGCTTTCTTT. Together with reference TRBV30 and TRBJ1-1, the CDR3 gives the full variable domain: SQTIHQWPATLVQPVGSPLSLECTVEGTSNPNLYWYRQAAGRGLQLLFYSVGIGQISSEVPQNLSASRPQDRQFILSSKKLLLSDSGFYLCAWRPQANTEAFFGQGTRLTVV.

Ten or more counts support this clone. CDR3 in amino acids: CASSPRQGPSEKLFF. For the CDR3, the DNA is TGTGCCAGCAGCCCTCGACAGGGGCCTTCTGAAAAACTGTTTTTT. V and J are TRBV7-8 and TRBJ1-4, with 8 bases fitting TRBD1. The length of the CDR3 is 15 residues. The germline CDR1 and CDR2 sequences are SGHVS and FQNEAQ. V trimming: 5 bases; J trimming: 7 bases; junction bases outside the gene matches: 9.

The chain's CDR3 is CASSPYGRVSTDTQYF. The CDR3 DNA reads as TGTGCCAGCAGCCCGTACGGCAGGGTTAGCACAGATACGCAGTATTTT. The chain carries TRBV5-6 and TRBJ2-3; TRBD1 might be the D (5 bases). Trimming shortened V by 4 bases and J by 0 bases, and 15 bases separated the two germline ends. Germline lookup yields CDR1 SGHDT and CDR2 YYEEEE. The CDR3 spans 16 residues.

The chain is built from TRBV4-2 and TRBJ1-1; D not certain. The V gene's germline CDR1 is LGHNA and CDR2 YNFKEQ. Trimming shortened V by 1 base and J by 3 bases, and 12 bases separated the two germline ends. This CDR3 has 15 residues. CDR3 loop: CASSQGEGTDTEAFF. In DNA, the CDR3 is TGTGCCAGCAGCCAAGGGGAGGGAACGGACACTGAAGCTTTCTTT.